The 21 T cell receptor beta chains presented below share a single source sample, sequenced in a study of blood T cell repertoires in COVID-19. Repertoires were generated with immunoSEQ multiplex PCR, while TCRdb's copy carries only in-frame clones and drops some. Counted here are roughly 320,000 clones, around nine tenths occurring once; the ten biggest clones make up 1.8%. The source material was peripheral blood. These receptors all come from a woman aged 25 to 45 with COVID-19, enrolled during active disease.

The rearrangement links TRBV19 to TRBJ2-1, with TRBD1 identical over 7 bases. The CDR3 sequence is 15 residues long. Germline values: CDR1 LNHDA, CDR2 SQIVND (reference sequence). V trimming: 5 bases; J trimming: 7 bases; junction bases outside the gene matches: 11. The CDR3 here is CASSHRGTGRNEQFF. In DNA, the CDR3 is TGTGCCAGTAGTCACAGGGGAACGGGGCGAAATGAGCAGTTCTTC.

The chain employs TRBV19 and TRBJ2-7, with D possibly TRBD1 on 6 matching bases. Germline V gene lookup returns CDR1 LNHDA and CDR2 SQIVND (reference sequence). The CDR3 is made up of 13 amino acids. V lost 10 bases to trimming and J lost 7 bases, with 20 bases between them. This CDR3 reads CATSGVISREQYF. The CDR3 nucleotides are TGTGCCACCTCAGGGGTCATCTCTAGGGAGCAGTACTTC.

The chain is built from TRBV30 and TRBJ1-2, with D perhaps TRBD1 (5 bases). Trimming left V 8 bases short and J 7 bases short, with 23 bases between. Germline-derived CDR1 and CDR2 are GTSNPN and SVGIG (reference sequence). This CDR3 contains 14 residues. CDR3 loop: CAGIKPAGLGGYTF. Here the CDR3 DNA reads TGTGCCGGAATAAAGCCCGCAGGGTTAGGTGGCTACACCTTC. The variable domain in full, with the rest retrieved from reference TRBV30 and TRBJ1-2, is SQTIHQWPATLVQPVGSPLSLECTVEGTSNPNLYWYRQAAGRGLQLLFYSVGIGQISSEVPQNLSASRPQDRQFILSSKKLLLSDSGFYLCAGIKPAGLGGYTFGSGTRLTVV.

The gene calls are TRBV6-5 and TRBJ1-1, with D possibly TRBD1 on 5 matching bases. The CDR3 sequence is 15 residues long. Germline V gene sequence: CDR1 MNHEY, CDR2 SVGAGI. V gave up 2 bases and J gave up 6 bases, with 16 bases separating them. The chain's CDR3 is CASSYEAGWGAEAFF. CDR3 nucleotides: TGTGCCAGCAGTTACGAGGCAGGGTGGGGCGCTGAAGCTTTCTTT.

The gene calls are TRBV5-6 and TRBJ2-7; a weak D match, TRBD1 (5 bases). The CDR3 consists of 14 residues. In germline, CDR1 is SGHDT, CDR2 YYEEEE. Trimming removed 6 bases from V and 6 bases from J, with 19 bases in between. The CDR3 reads CASTRQGGRSEQYV. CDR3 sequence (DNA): TGTGCCAGCACCCGGCAGGGTGGTCGGTCCGAGCAGTACGTC.

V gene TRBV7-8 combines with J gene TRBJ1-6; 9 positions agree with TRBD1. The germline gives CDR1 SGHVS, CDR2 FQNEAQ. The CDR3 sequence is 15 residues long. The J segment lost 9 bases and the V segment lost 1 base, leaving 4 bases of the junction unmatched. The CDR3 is CASSLVTGGSSPLHF. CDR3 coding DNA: TGTGCCAGCAGCTTAGTTACAGGGGGCTCTTCACCCCTCCACTTT.

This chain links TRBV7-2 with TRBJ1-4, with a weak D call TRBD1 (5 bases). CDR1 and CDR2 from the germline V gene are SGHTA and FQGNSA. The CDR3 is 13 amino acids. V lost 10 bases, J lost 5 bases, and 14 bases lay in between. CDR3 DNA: TGTGCCACCGCGGGGCAGGGCAATGAAAAACTGTTTTTT. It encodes CATAGQGNEKLFF.

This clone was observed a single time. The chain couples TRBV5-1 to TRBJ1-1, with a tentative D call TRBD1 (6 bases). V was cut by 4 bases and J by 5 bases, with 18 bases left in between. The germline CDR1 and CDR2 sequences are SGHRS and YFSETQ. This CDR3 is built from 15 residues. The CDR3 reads CASSLLAGAGTEAFF. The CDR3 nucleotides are TGCGCCAGCAGCCTACTTGCGGGGGCGGGGACTGAAGCTTTCTTT.

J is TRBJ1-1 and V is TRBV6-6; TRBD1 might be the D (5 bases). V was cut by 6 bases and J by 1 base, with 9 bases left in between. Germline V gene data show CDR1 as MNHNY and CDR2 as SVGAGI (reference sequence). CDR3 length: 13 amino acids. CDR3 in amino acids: CASSLQENTEAFF. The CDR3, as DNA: TGTGCCAGCAGCCTACAGGAGAACACTGAAGCTTTCTTT.

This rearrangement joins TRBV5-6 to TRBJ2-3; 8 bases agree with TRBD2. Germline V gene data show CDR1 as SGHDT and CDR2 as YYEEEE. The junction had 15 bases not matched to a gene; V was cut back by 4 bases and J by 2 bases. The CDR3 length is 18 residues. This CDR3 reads CASSPAGDSGAYTDTQYF. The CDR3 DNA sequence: TGTGCCAGCAGCCCGGCGGGTGATAGCGGGGCCTACACAGATACGCAGTATTTT.

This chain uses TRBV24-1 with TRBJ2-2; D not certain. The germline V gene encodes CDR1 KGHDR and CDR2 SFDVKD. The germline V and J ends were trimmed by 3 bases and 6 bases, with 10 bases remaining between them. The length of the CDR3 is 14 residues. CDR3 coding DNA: TGTGCCACCAGTGATGAGGAATTCGCCGGGGAGCTGTTTTTT. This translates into CATSDEEFAGELFF.

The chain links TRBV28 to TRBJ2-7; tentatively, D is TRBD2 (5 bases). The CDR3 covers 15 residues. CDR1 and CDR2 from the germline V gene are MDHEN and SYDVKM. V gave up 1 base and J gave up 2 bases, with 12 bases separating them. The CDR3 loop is CASSLSSGYTYEQYV. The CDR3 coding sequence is TGTGCCAGCAGTTTATCGAGCGGTTACACCTACGAGCAGTACGTC.

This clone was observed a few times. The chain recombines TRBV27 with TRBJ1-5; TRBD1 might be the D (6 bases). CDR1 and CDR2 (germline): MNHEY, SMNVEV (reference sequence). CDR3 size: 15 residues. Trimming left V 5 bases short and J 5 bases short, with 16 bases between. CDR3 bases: TGTGCCAGCAGTCGGCAGGGGCGGTGGGATCAGCCCCAGCATTTT. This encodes CASSRQGRWDQPQHF.

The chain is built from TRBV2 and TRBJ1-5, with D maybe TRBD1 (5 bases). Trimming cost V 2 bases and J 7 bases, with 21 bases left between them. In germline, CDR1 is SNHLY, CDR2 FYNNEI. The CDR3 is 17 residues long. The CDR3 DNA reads TGTGCCAGCAGTGAAAATGAGGGGAGGGTCATTTCACAGCCCCAGCATTTT. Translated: CASSENEGRVISQPQHF.

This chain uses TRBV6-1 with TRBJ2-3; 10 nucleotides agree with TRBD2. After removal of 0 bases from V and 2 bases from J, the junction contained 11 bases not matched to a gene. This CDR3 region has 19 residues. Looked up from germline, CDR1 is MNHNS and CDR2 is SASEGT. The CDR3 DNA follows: TGTGCCAGCAGTGAAGCGCTTCCCGGGCTAGCGGGGGCCACAGATACGCAGTATTTT. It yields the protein CASSEALPGLAGATDTQYF.

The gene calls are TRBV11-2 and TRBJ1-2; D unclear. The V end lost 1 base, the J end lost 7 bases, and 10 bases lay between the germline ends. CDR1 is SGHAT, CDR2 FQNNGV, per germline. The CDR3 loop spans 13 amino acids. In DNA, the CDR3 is TGTGCCAGCAGCTTAGGGGTGAGCGTTGGCTACACCTTC. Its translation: CASSLGVSVGYTF. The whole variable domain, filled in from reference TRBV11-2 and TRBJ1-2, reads EAGVAQSPRYKIIEKRQSVAFWCNPISGHATLYWYQQILGQGPKLLIQFQNNGVVDDSQLPKDRFSAERLKGVDSTLKIQPAKLEDSAVYLCASSLGVSVGYTFGSGTRLTVV.

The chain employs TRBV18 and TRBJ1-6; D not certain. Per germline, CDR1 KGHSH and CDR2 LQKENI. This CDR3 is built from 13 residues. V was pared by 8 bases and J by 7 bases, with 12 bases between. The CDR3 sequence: CASRTEGNSPLHF. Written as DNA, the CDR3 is TGTGCCAGCCGCACCGAGGGAAATTCACCCCTCCACTTT.

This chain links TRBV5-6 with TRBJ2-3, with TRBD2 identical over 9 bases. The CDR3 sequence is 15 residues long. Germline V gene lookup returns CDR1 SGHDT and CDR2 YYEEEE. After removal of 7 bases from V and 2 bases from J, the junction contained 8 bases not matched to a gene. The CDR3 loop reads CASGVAGALTDTQYF. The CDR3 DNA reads TGTGCCAGCGGAGTAGCGGGGGCTCTCACAGATACGCAGTATTTT.

The CDR3 protein is CASSLEPYNSPLHF. CDR3 bases: TGTGCCAGCAGTTTGGAGCCCTATAATTCACCCCTCCACTTT. The chain uses TRBV27 and TRBJ1-6; D is uncertain. The V gene's germline CDR1 is MNHEY and CDR2 SMNVEV (reference sequence). The V gene lost 3 bases and the J gene lost 2 bases, with 5 bases spanning the gap. The CDR3 runs to 14 residues.

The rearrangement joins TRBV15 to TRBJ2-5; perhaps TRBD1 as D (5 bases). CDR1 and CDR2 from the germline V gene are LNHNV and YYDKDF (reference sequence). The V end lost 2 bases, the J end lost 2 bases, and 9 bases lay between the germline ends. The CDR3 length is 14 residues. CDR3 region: CATSRRTIQETQYF. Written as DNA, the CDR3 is TGTGCCACCAGCAGACGGACAATACAAGAGACCCAGTACTTC.

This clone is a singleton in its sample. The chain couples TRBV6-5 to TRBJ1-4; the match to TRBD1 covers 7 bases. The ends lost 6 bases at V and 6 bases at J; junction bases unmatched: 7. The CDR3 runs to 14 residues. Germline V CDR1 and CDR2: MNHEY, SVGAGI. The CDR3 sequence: CASRSRGRDEKLFF. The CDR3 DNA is TGTGCCAGCAGATCTAGGGGGCGCGATGAAAAACTGTTTTTT.